This T cell receptor (beta chain) came from a study of T-cell memory formation after mild COVID-19. Overall study: Among the donors, TCR clusters were largely specific to each donor.

From the 5' RACE reads, TCRdb called clonotypes with MiXCR, one entry per CDR3 protein. The table has roughly 110,000 distinct CDR3 sequences, roughly 12% seen once. The V end lost 5 bases, the J end lost 8 bases, and 28 bases lay between the germline ends. The CDR3 sequence is 18 residues long. Study-level findings and limits: The appearance of some responding clones in pre-infection memory suggested that cross-reactive memory joined. Day 15 to 85 contracting clones showed balanced CD4/CD8; day 15 to 37 expanders favored CD4+. Those CD4+ clones that contracted were mainly in CM and EM (CD8+ ones in EMRA).

About this clonotype itself: As yet, its antigen is unknown.

The V and J genes are TRBV12-3 or TRBV12-4 and TRBJ2-1; D may match TRBD1 or TRBD2 (5 bases each). Sequenced input: PBMCs or a T cell subset sorted from them (not recorded which). The sequence derives from an adult woman who had mild COVID-19 (a few samples of this study predate the infection). Cell type and time point are not known. CDR3 sequence: CASSTDPAYEGLGDEQFF. DNA for the CDR3: TGTGCCAGCAGTACCGACCCCGCTTATGAGGGCCTGGGGGATGAGCAGTTCTTC.